One and the same sample provided the 13 T cell receptor beta chains below, sequenced in a study of molecular identifiers for immune sequencing clone quantification. TCRdb processed the PCR reads anew with MiXCR; each CDR3 protein has one entry. The table includes a few hundred thousand distinct CDR3 sequences, roughly a quarter detected once. The sample comprised naive CD8+ T cells from blood, with Jurkat cell RNA spiked in. Subset noted: FACS-sorted CD8+CD4-CCR7+CD45RA+ naive T cells. These receptors originate from a human donor in good health. Some libraries in this study had Jurkat cell RNA spiked in.

The chain links TRBV7-2 to TRBJ2-1, with 8 bases fitting TRBD2. The CDR3 is made up of 15 amino acids. The junction had 7 bases not matched to a gene; V was cut back by 4 bases and J by 5 bases. Germline CDR1 is SGHTA and CDR2 is FQGNSA. CDR3 in DNA: TGTGCCAGCAGCTCAAGCGGGAGATCCAACAATGAGCAGTTCTTC. Its translation: CASSSSGRSNNEQFF.

This clonotype has ten or more counts. The chain couples TRBV19 to TRBJ1-6; possible D gene TRBD1, 6 bases. V was clipped by 2 bases and J by 7 bases, with 12 bases between them. CDR1 LNHDA and CDR2 SQIVND come from the germline V gene (reference sequence). This CDR3 is built from 15 residues. This chain's CDR3 is CASSISSGANSPLHF. CDR3 sequence (DNA): TGTGCCAGTAGTATATCATCAGGGGCGAATTCACCCCTCCACTTT.

This clonotype was observed many times. The chain is built from TRBV12-3 or TRBV12-4 and TRBJ2-3; 7 bases map to TRBD2. CDR3 length: 18 amino acids. The V segment lost 5 bases and the J segment 0 bases; nucleotides outside the gene matches: 14. The CDR3 sequence is CASSPDRGEGNSTDTQYF. DNA of the CDR3: TGTGCCAGCAGTCCCGATCGGGGGGAGGGTAACAGCACAGATACGCAGTATTTT.

This clonotype has just a few counts. The V gene is TRBV7-6, the J gene TRBJ2-3; 9 bases match TRBD2. Germline values: CDR1 SGHVS, CDR2 FNYEAQ. There are 17 residues in the CDR3. J was trimmed by 1 base and V by 2 bases; bases with no gene match: 7. This CDR3 reads CASSLPRSGGGTDTQYF. The CDR3 DNA is TGTGCCAGCAGCTTACCGCGTAGCGGGGGAGGCACAGATACGCAGTATTTT.

V usage is TRBV11-2 and J usage is TRBJ1-1; D is ambiguous. Germline V gives CDR1 SGHAT, CDR2 FQNNGV. Trimming pared 4 bases from V and 2 bases from J, leaving 11 bases between. The CDR3 spans 14 residues. CDR3 amino acids: CASSSETVNTEAFF. CDR3 bases: TGTGCCAGCAGCTCCGAAACTGTAAACACTGAAGCTTTCTTT.

This clonotype was counted ten times or more. The chain combines TRBV14 with TRBJ1-1; no reliable D call. Germline V gene lookup returns CDR1 SGHDN and CDR2 FVKESK. The CDR3 consists of 15 residues. V was shortened by 3 bases and J by 0 bases, with 11 bases between the two germline ends. The DNA of the CDR3 is TGTGCCAGCAGCCACCCCTCAACCATGAACACTGAAGCTTTCTTT. It translates to CASSHPSTMNTEAFF.

Details on this clonotype: This may come from a read error, since a much larger clone is one base off. V and J are TRBV4-3 and TRBJ2-6; the match to TRBD1 covers 9 bases. This CDR3 spans 19 amino acids. Looked up from germline, CDR1 is LGHNA and CDR2 is YSLEER. V lost 2 bases, J lost 1 base, and 9 bases stayed unmatched. The DNA of the CDR3 is TGCGCCAGCAGCCAACATGCCTGGACAGGGGTGTCTGGGGCCAACGTCCTGACTTTC. It yields the protein CASSQHAWTGVSGANVLTF.

This clonotype was counted a single time. This may come from a read error, since a much larger clone is one base off. The gene calls are TRBV2 and TRBJ1-1; possible D gene TRBD1, 6 bases. The CDR3 spans 10 residues. Germline V lookup: CDR1 SNHLY, CDR2 FYNNEI. The CDR3 protein is CATQQGEAFF. In DNA, the CDR3 is TGTGCAACCCAACAGGGTGAAGCTTTCTTT. Filled out from reference TRBV2 and TRBJ1-1, the complete variable domain reads EPEVTQTPSHQVTQMGQEVILRCVPISNHLYFYWYRQILGQKVEFLVSFYNNEISEKSEIFDDQFSVERPDGSNFTLKIRSTKLEDSAMYFCATQQGEAFFGQGTRLTVV.

The table lists this clonotype with a count of one. The germline gene is not matched at one end of the junction; a read error may be the cause. The chain carries TRBV7-3 and TRBJ2-3; 7 bases align to TRBD2. There are 16 residues in the CDR3. Germline loops: CDR1 SGHTA, CDR2 FQGTGA. Here the CDR3 reads CAGSSPTLAGTDTQYF. CDR3 in DNA: TGTGCCGGCAGCTCACCAACCCTAGCGGGCACAGATACGCAGTATTTT.

This clonotype was counted only a few times. The chain couples TRBV27 to TRBJ2-3, with 8 bases matching TRBD2. CDR1 MNHEY and CDR2 SMNVEV come from the germline V gene (reference sequence). J was trimmed by 3 bases and V by 5 bases; bases with no gene match: 7. The CDR3 is made up of 15 amino acids. CDR3 sequence (DNA): TGTGCCAGCAGTCCCGGGGGGGCGACGACAGATACGCAGTATTTT. Translating it yields CASSPGGATTDTQYF.

This clonotype showed up just a few times. The chain carries TRBV27 and TRBJ1-1; 11 bases align to TRBD1. This CDR3 has 14 residues. V trimming: 8 bases; J trimming: 13 bases; junction bases outside the gene matches: 15. CDR1 is MNHEY, CDR2 SMNVEV, per germline (reference sequence). The CDR3 DNA follows: TGTGCCAGCCGTGGGTGGACAGGGGGCGAAGTTGATTTCTTT. Translating gives CASRGWTGGEVDFF.

This clonotype came up a few times. The gene calls are TRBV19 and TRBJ2-5; 9 nucleotides agree with TRBD2. The V gene end was trimmed by 5 bases and the J gene end by 4 bases; junction bases not matched to a gene: 8. The germline V gene encodes CDR1 LNHDA and CDR2 SQIVND (reference sequence). The CDR3 sequence is 15 residues long. CDR3 sequence reads: CASSPLGTSRETQYF. In nucleotides, the CDR3 is TGTGCCAGTAGTCCCTTGGGGACTAGCCGAGAGACCCAGTACTTC.

Comments on this clonotype: A much larger clonotype is one base distant, so this may be a read error. The chain joins TRBV20-1 to TRBJ2-3; 9 bases line up with TRBD2. The CDR3 is 16 residues long. Germline CDR1 DFQATT, CDR2 SNEGSKA (reference sequence). This CDR3 reads CSARDEREVTTDTQCF. The CDR3 region has the DNA TGCAGTGCTAGAGACGAGCGGGAGGTCACCACAGATACGCAGTGTTTT.